The 4 T cell receptor beta chains presented below share a single source sample, sequenced in a study of T cells in localized non-small cell lung cancer. Repertoires were generated with immunoSEQ multiplex PCR, while TCRdb's copy carries only in-frame clones and drops some. The repertoire holds thousands of clones, with around 30% as singletons. The sequencing here drew on lung tumor tissue, taken before any cancer treatment. All receptors derive from a male donor at least 60 years old with stage III squamous cell lung carcinoma.

This clone was counted between two and nine times. The chain carries TRBV11-1 and TRBJ2-2; 12 positions match TRBD2. V was pared by 1 base and J by 6 bases, with 6 bases of the junction left unmatched. Germline lookup yields CDR1 SGHAT and CDR2 FQDESV (reference sequence). The CDR3 runs to 17 residues. The CDR3 reads CASSLGLGTSGSGELFF. The CDR3 coding sequence is TGTGCCAGCAGCTTAGGATTGGGGACTAGCGGGTCCGGGGAGCTGTTTTTT.

The chain has TRBV6-8 and TRBJ1-1; the D gene is possibly TRBD1 (6 bases). Germline V gene sequence: CDR1 MNHGY, CDR2 SAAAGT. The CDR3 runs to 17 residues. V was cut by 5 bases and J by 0 bases, with 19 bases left in between. The CDR3 DNA follows: TGTGCCAGCAGTCCACAGGGATTGGGGGCCATGAACACTGAAGCTTTCTTT. Protein sequence: CASSPQGLGAMNTEAFF.

In this sample, this clone turned up once. This chain uses TRBV5-1 with TRBJ2-7; D tentatively reads TRBD1 or TRBD2 (5 bases each). The V gene's germline CDR1 is SGHRS and CDR2 YFSETQ. The CDR3 contains 16 residues. V was pared by 2 bases and J by 0 bases, with 15 bases between. The CDR3: CASSLSSGTSSYEQYF. The CDR3 DNA follows: TGCGCCAGCAGCTTATCATCCGGGACCAGCTCCTACGAGCAGTACTTC.

The chain recombines TRBV18 with TRBJ2-1; tentatively, D is TRBD1 (5 bases). The V gene's germline CDR1 is KGHSH and CDR2 LQKENI. Trimming cost V 0 bases and J 5 bases, with 14 bases left between them. The CDR3 is 16 amino acids. The CDR3 loop is CASSPPQGGRDNEQFF. The DNA of the CDR3 is TGTGCCAGCTCACCACCGCAGGGTGGGCGAGACAATGAGCAGTTCTTC.